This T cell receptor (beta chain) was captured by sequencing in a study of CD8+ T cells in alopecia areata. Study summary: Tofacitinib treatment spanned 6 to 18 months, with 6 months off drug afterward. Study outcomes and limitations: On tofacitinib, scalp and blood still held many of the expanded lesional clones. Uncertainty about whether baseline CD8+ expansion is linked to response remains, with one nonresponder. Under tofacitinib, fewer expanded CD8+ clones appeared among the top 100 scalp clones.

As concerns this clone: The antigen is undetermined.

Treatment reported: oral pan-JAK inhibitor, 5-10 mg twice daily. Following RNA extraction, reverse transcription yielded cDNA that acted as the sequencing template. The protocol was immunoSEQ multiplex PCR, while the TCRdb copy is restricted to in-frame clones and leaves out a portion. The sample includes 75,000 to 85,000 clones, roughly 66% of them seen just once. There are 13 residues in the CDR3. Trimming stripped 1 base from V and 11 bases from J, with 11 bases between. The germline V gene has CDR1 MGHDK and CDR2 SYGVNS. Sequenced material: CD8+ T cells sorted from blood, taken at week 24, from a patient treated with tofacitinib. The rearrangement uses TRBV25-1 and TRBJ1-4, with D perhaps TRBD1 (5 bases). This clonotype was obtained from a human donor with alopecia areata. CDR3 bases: TGTGCCAGCAGTGAATGGCGGGGGGAGAAACTGTTTTTT. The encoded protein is CASSEWRGEKLFF.